The clone carrying this T cell receptor beta chain was detected only once. Original methodology: Amplifying reference gene primers gave estimates of nucleated cell counts. This table comes from immunoSEQ multiplex PCR, and its TCRdb copy is limited to in-frame clones, with some not included. D and trimming come from the DNA, and the V and J calls and clone size come from that table. The sample yields about 250,000 clones, about 91% seen once. The sample is drawn from a study of blood T cell repertoires in COVID-19. Study-level information: Sites across the United States, Italy and Spain contributed samples from acute and convalescent COVID-19. The analysed material was cDNA or gDNA that came from T cells, B-cell-depleted T cells, or PBMCs.

Looked up from germline, CDR1 is SGHKS and CDR2 is YYEKEE (reference sequence). CDR3 length: 14 amino acids. V lost 1 base and J 0 bases, leaving 8 bases between the germline ends. Sequencing input: peripheral blood. The rearrangement uses TRBV5-5 and TRBJ2-7; no clear D. The receptor was derived from an older man with acute or convalescent COVID-19. CDR3: CASSLTRSSYEQYF. In DNA, the CDR3 is TGTGCCAGCAGCTTGACTCGGAGCTCCTACGAGCAGTACTTC. The whole variable domain, remainder taken from reference TRBV5-5 and TRBJ2-7, is DAGVTQSPTHLIKTRGQQVTLRCSPISGHKSVSWYQQVLGQGPQFIFQYYEKEERGRGNFPDRFSARQFPNYSSELNVNALLLGDSALYLCASSLTRSSYEQYFGPGTRLTVT.